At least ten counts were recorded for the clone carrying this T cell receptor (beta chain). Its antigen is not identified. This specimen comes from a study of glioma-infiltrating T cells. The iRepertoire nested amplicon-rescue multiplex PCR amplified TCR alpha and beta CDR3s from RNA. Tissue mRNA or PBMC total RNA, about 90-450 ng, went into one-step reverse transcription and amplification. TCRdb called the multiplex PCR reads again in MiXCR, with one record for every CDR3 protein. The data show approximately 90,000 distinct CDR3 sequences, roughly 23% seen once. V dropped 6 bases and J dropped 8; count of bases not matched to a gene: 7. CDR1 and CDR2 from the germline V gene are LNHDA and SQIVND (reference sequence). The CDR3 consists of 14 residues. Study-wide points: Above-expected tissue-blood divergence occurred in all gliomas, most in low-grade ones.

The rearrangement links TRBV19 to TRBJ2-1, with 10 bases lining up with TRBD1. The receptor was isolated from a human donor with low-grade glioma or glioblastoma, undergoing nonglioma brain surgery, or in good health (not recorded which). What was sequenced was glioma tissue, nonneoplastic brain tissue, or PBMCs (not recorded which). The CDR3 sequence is CASSDRGRRDEQFF. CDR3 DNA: TGTGCCAGTAGCGACAGGGGGCGAAGGGATGAGCAGTTCTTC.